The T cell receptor (beta chain) under discussion was sequenced for a study of CD8+CD57+ T cells in acquired aplastic anemia. Study-level background: The sorted CD4+ and CD8+ cells yielded an average around 3.4 ug of DNA.

The study's findings and limits: Patients shared under 30 CD8+ CDR3 sequences with controls.

Concerning this clonotype itself: As yet, its antigen is unknown.

Investigators profiled TCR beta VDJ and CDR3 from genomic DNA template. TCRdb reanalysed the reads using MiXCR and keeps one entry per CDR3 protein. The sample has some 410,000 distinct CDR3 sequences, about two thirds seen once; the top ten hold 4%. The receptor was derived from a human donor in good health, serving as a control. The sequenced sample consisted of sorted CD4+, CD8+, or CD8+CD57+ T cells (not recorded which) from PBMCs.

The chain's CDR3 is CSARDRKSDEAFF. The CDR3 DNA follows: TGCAGTGCTAGAGATCGAAAGAGCGATGAAGCTTTCTTT. This chain links TRBV20-1 with TRBJ1-1, with D unresolved. Germline V lookup: CDR1 DFQATT, CDR2 SNEGSKA (reference sequence). The CDR3 has 13 residues. Trimming cost V 0 bases and J 7 bases, with 12 bases left between them.